This T cell receptor beta chain was sequenced for a study of metastatic and nonmetastatic thyroid tumors. Study-wide points: Across blood and tumor, TCR beta diversity in malignant thyroid tumors was reportedly significantly higher than in benign nodules.

TCRdb re-called clones via MiXCR from the PCR reads. Of over 40,000 clones listed, more than 9.5% were seen once; the top ten hold under 30%. The V end lost 4 bases, the J end lost 2 bases, and 13 bases lay between the germline ends. CDR3 size: 14 residues. Germline V gene sequence: CDR1 SGHDT, CDR2 YYEEEE. All patients were untreated before thyroid surgery. A word on this clone: The target antigen is unknown.

The sequencing sample was made of blood. The V call is TRBV5-6, the J call TRBJ2-7; perhaps TRBD1 as D (6 bases). The source is a female donor with papillary thyroid cancer or a benign thyroid nodule (not recorded which). Some clones in this sample may be carry-over from other donors' samples. The CDR3 loop reads CASSVTGSAYEQYF. Here the CDR3 DNA reads TGTGCCAGCAGCGTCACAGGGTCCGCCTACGAGCAGTACTTC.